The rows below give T cell receptor beta chains drawn from one sample of a study of T-cell memory formation after mild COVID-19. TCRdb used MiXCR to reprocess the 5' RACE reads, holding one entry per CDR3 protein. This table holds just under 550,000 distinct CDR3 sequences, roughly 22% found once. The sequenced material came from PBMCs or a T cell subset sorted from them (not recorded which). The receptors originated from an adult woman who had mild COVID-19 (a few samples of this study predate the infection). Cell type and time point are not known. CDR3s include the opening cysteine and the closing phenylalanine or tryptophan. The order of the fields is CDR3 protein, J gene, V gene.

CDR3 protein: CASSSDRGNYGYTF; J gene: TRBJ1-2; V gene: TRBV7-2
CDR3 protein: CASAPEGETEAFF; J gene: TRBJ1-1; V gene: TRBV12-5
CDR3 protein: CAISESGAKAKNIQYF; J gene: TRBJ2-4; V gene: TRBV10-3
CDR3 protein: CASSPNVLAGDNEQFF; J gene: TRBJ2-1; V gene: TRBV18
CDR3 protein: CASSPLLAGEGDTQYF; J gene: TRBJ2-3; V gene: TRBV5-1
CDR3 protein: CSVLDHSYEQYF; J gene: TRBJ2-7; V gene: TRBV29-1
CDR3 protein: CASSETATPVDTQYF; J gene: TRBJ2-3; V gene: TRBV12-3/TRBV12-4
CDR3 protein: CASSGGQHNSPLHF; J gene: TRBJ1-6; V gene: TRBV5-1
CDR3 protein: CASSSALATGELFF; J gene: TRBJ2-2; V gene: TRBV11-2
CDR3 protein: CASSSQGRGTEAFF; J gene: TRBJ1-1; V gene: TRBV12-3/TRBV12-4
CDR3 protein: CASSVVQGTGELFF; J gene: TRBJ2-2; V gene: TRBV9
CDR3 protein: CASSFSLATNEKLFF; J gene: TRBJ1-4; V gene: TRBV27
CDR3 protein: CASSLLTQYF; J gene: TRBJ2-3; V gene: TRBV7-2
CDR3 protein: CASSYSIRTAQAFF; J gene: TRBJ1-1; V gene: TRBV6-5
CDR3 protein: CSARRGSSVDEQYF; J gene: TRBJ2-7; V gene: TRBV20-1
CDR3 protein: CASSLTRQADNEQFF; J gene: TRBJ2-1; V gene: TRBV7-8
CDR3 protein: CASSLASGSQETQYF; J gene: TRBJ2-5; V gene: TRBV5-1
CDR3 protein: CASSRPNVVYNEQFF; J gene: TRBJ2-1; V gene: TRBV25-1
CDR3 protein: CASSQDWVPGYGYTF; J gene: TRBJ1-2; V gene: TRBV4-1
CDR3 protein: CASSFITKTQYF; J gene: TRBJ2-3; V gene: TRBV11-2
CDR3 protein: CASSLSQVRSALHF; J gene: TRBJ1-6; V gene: TRBV12-3/TRBV12-4
CDR3 protein: CASSFLDRVTYEQYF; J gene: TRBJ2-7; V gene: TRBV5-1
CDR3 protein: CATSRNRAVSYNEQFF; J gene: TRBJ2-1; V gene: TRBV15
CDR3 protein: CASSGLGQGATDTQYF; J gene: TRBJ2-3; V gene: TRBV6-1
CDR3 protein: CASSQEVRTAYRPTGNEQYF; J gene: TRBJ2-7; V gene: TRBV4-2
CDR3 protein: CASSQDRPTSGMPYEQYF; J gene: TRBJ2-7; V gene: TRBV4-3
CDR3 protein: CASGWLAENEQFF; J gene: TRBJ2-1; V gene: TRBV7-9
CDR3 protein: CSAGQSGNTIYF; J gene: TRBJ1-3; V gene: TRBV29-1
CDR3 protein: CASSGQPYEQYF; J gene: TRBJ2-7; V gene: TRBV6-2/TRBV6-3
CDR3 protein: CASSHSVRNIQYF; J gene: TRBJ2-4; V gene: TRBV5-6
CDR3 protein: CATSPASGSPGWNEQFF; J gene: TRBJ2-1; V gene: TRBV24-1
CDR3 protein: CASSVRQGNFYEQYF; J gene: TRBJ2-7; V gene: TRBV18
CDR3 protein: CASSLELEAFF; J gene: TRBJ1-1; V gene: TRBV12-3/TRBV12-4
CDR3 protein: CSVGVNTEAFF; J gene: TRBJ1-1; V gene: TRBV29-1
CDR3 protein: CASSRGTVSEQYF; J gene: TRBJ2-7; V gene: TRBV12-3/TRBV12-4
CDR3 protein: CAINRGAGELFF; J gene: TRBJ2-2; V gene: TRBV10-3
CDR3 protein: CASSYGTYFNEKLFF; J gene: TRBJ1-4; V gene: TRBV6-5
CDR3 protein: CSARDLTGTEAFF; J gene: TRBJ1-1; V gene: TRBV20-1
CDR3 protein: CASSLAGGRLLAKNIQYF; J gene: TRBJ2-4; V gene: TRBV2
CDR3 protein: CASLQGPTDTQYF; J gene: TRBJ2-3; V gene: TRBV6-5
CDR3 protein: CASSLILIGQGRSGANVLTF; J gene: TRBJ2-6; V gene: TRBV27
CDR3 protein: CASSFQAGKMTNEKLFF; J gene: TRBJ1-4; V gene: TRBV12-3/TRBV12-4
CDR3 protein: CATSDVTGPNQPQHF; J gene: TRBJ1-5; V gene: TRBV24-1
CDR3 protein: CASSLVGGGGYTF; J gene: TRBJ1-2; V gene: TRBV12-3/TRBV12-4
CDR3 protein: CASSQVFGNEQFF; J gene: TRBJ2-1; V gene: TRBV4-1
CDR3 protein: CASRAGTGYGYTF; J gene: TRBJ1-2; V gene: TRBV6-5
CDR3 protein: CASSTFGATYGYTF; J gene: TRBJ1-2; V gene: TRBV5-1
CDR3 protein: CASNIAGFNPGELFF; J gene: TRBJ2-2; V gene: TRBV12-3/TRBV12-4
CDR3 protein: CATSPGQGRANEQFF; J gene: TRBJ2-1; V gene: TRBV24-1
CDR3 protein: CASSLAGLADYNEQFF; J gene: TRBJ2-1; V gene: TRBV7-8
CDR3 protein: CASRRGTAYNEQFF; J gene: TRBJ2-1; V gene: TRBV5-1
CDR3 protein: CASSYVTGGVLTEAFF; J gene: TRBJ1-1; V gene: TRBV6-2/TRBV6-3
CDR3 protein: CAWDLTGVGTGELFF; J gene: TRBJ2-2; V gene: TRBV30
CDR3 protein: CASRSMIRDTEAFF; J gene: TRBJ1-1; V gene: TRBV6-5
CDR3 protein: CASSKDPGGYTF; J gene: TRBJ1-2; V gene: TRBV21-1